This T cell receptor (beta chain) was sequenced for a study of cytomegalovirus exposure and HLA in healthy donors. The wider study: Later analysis reported that the 110 or so validation repertoires shared the platform of the approximately 690 first-cohort repertoires. Broader study findings: The finding came from a later analysis; first-cohort TCR clusters tended to co-occur in the 95 to 150 validation repertoires.

The data were produced by immunoSEQ multiplex PCR, yet TCRdb's version contains in-frame clones alone and is incomplete. The data contain some 260,000 clones, roughly 84% of them singletons. The donors were members of the validation cohort comprising approximately 110 subjects, separate from the roughly 680-subject first cohort. This clone was seen just once. No antigen is known for it. The CDR3 extends over 14 amino acids. The V segment lost 6 bases and the J segment 5 bases; nucleotides outside the gene matches: 10. Germline V gene lookup returns CDR1 SQVTM and CDR2 ANQGSEA. The sample taken for sequencing was PBMCs. The chain uses TRBV29-1 and TRBJ2-7; 10 nucleotides agree with TRBD2. The source is a man between 18 and 35 years old in good health and CMV-seropositive. CDR3 in DNA: TGCAGCGTGAGGGTGGGACTAGCGAGGAACGAGCAGTACTTC. Its protein product is CSVRVGLARNEQYF.